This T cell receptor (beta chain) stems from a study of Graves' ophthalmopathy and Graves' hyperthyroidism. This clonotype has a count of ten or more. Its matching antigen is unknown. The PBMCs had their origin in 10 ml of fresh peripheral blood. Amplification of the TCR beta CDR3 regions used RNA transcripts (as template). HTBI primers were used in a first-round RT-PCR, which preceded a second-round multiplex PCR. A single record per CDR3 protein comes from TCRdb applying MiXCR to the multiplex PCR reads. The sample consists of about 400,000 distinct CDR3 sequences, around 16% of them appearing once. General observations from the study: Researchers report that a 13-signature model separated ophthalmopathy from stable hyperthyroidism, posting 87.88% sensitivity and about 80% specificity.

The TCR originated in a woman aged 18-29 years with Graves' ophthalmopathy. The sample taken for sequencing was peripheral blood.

CDR3 in amino acids: CSARPTRDRGAYEQYF. CDR3 sequence (DNA): TGCAGTGCTAGACCAACCCGGGACAGGGGTGCTTACGAGCAGTACTTC. The chain employs TRBV20-1 and TRBJ2-7; 10 bases fit TRBD1. V lost 2 bases and J lost 4; bases outside the gene matches: 11. The V gene's germline CDR1 is DFQATT and CDR2 SNEGSKA (reference sequence). The CDR3 consists of 16 residues.